Presented here are 6 T cell receptor beta chains from one specimen sequenced in a study of blood T cell repertoires in COVID-19 (dated by TCRdb to the early 2020s). Libraries were prepared through the immunoSEQ multiplex PCR assay. TCRdb took this table from immuneACCESS and kept in-frame rearrangements with V and J called. Such tables lack part of the clones; where checked against another copy, unresolved V genes explain under half of the gap, and the rest is unexplained. This sample lists under 150,000 clones; about 91% were detected once. The top ten constitute around 26% of the sample. Sequenced material: peripheral blood. Receptors originate from a human donor in a cohort sampled during active COVID-19.

The CDR3 nucleotides are TGTGCCAGCAGCTTGACTCCCTCCACCGGCTACACCTTC. This encodes CASSLTPSTGYTF. The chain uses TRBV5-4 and TRBJ1-2, with D unclear. V gave up 1 base and J gave up 8 bases, with 12 bases separating them. The CDR3 is made up of 13 amino acids. Germline lookup yields CDR1 SGHNT and CDR2 YYREEE (reference sequence).

This chain uses TRBV18 with TRBJ1-2; 7 bases agree with TRBD1. Trimming took 4 bases from V and 4 from J; bases not matched to a gene: 6. CDR1 is KGHSH and CDR2 is LQKENI in the germline V gene. This CDR3 comprises 14 residues. The CDR3, as DNA: TGTGCCAGCTCACTGAAACAGGGGCCCTATGGCTACACCTTC. Residues: CASSLKQGPYGYTF.

The V gene is TRBV9, the J gene TRBJ2-3; no clear D. CDR1 SGDLS and CDR2 YYNGEE come from the germline V gene. The CDR3 has 15 amino acids. Trimming shortened V by 0 bases and J by 5 bases, and 13 bases separated the two germline ends. The CDR3 loop reads CASSVGASFRDTQYF. In nucleotides, the CDR3 is TGTGCCAGCAGCGTAGGTGCTAGTTTTAGAGATACGCAGTATTTT.

This chain joins TRBV3-1 (or the pseudogene TRBV3-2) and TRBJ1-2; D uncertain. V gave up 1 base and J gave up 3 bases, with 12 bases separating them. From germline, CDR1 is LGHDT and CDR2 YNNKEL (reference sequence). CDR3 length equals 15 residues. CDR3 sequence: CASSQVGSRYYGYTF. The DNA for the CDR3 is TGTGCCAGCAGCCAAGTTGGATCGCGGTACTATGGCTACACCTTC.

The gene calls are TRBV9 and TRBJ2-5; D is possibly TRBD1 (6 bases). From germline, CDR1 is SGDLS and CDR2 YYNGEE. CDR3 size: 16 residues. Trimming took off 0 bases at V and 2 bases at J, with 14 bases between the two ends. Here the CDR3 DNA reads TGTGCCAGCAGCGTAGGGGGGCAGGGGAGTCAAGAGACCCAGTACTTC. The encoded protein is CASSVGGQGSQETQYF.

The V call is TRBV3-1 (or the pseudogene TRBV3-2), the J call TRBJ2-4, with D perhaps TRBD1 (6 bases). Between the trimmed V and J ends, which lost 3 bases and 0 bases, there was a span of 6 bases. Germline loops: CDR1 LGHDT, CDR2 YNNKEL (reference sequence). CDR3 length: 14 amino acids. CDR3 protein: CASSQDRAKNIQYF. The CDR3 DNA reads as TGTGCCAGCAGCCAGGACAGAGCCAAAAACATTCAGTACTTC.